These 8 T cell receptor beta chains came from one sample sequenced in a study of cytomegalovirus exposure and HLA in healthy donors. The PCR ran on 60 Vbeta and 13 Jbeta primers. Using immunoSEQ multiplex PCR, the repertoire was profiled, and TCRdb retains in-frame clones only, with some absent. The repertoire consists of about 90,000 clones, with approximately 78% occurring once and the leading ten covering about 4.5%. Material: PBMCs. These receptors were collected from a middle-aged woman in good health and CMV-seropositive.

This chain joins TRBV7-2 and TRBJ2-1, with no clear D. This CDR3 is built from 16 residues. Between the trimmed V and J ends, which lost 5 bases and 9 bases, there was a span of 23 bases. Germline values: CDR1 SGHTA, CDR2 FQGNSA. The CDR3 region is CASSVNQVSVSREQFF. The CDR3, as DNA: TGTGCCAGCAGCGTCAACCAGGTCTCTGTAAGTCGTGAGCAGTTCTTC.

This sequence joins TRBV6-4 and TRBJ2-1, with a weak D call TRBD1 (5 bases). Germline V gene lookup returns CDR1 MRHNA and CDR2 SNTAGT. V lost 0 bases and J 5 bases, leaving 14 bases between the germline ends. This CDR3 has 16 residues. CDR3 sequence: CASSDSARQNHNEQFF. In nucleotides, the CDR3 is TGTGCCAGCAGTGACTCCGCCCGACAGAACCACAATGAGCAGTTCTTC.

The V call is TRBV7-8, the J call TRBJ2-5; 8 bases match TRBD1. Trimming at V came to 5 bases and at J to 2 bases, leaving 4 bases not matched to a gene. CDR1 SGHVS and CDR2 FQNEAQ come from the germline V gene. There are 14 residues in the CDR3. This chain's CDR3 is CASSPRTGQETQYF. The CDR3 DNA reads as TGTGCCAGCAGCCCCCGGACAGGGCAAGAGACCCAGTACTTC.

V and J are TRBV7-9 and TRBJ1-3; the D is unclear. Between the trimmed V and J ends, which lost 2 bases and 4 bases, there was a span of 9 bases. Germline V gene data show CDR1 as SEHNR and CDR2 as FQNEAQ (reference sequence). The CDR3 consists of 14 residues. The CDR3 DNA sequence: TGTGCCAGCAGCTTACCGACAACCGGAAACACCATATATTTT. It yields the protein CASSLPTTGNTIYF.

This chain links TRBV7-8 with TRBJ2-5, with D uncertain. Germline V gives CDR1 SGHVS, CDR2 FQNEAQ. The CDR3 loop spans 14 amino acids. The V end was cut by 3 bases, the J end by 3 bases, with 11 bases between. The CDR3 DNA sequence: TGTGCCAGCAGCTTCCTAGACTCCAAAGAGACCCAGTACTTC. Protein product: CASSFLDSKETQYF. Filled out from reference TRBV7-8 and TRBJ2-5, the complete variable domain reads GAGVSQSPRYKVAKRGQDVALRCDPISGHVSLFWYQQALGQGPEFLTYFQNEAQLDKSGLPSDRFFAERPEGSVSTLKIQRTQQEDSAVYLCASSFLDSKETQYFGPGTRLLVL.

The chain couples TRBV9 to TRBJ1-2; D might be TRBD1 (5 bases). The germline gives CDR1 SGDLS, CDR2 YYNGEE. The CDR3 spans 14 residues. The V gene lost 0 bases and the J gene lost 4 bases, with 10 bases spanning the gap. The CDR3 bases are TGTGCCAGCAGCGTAGGAAGGGGTAGCTATGGCTACACCTTC. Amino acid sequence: CASSVGRGSYGYTF. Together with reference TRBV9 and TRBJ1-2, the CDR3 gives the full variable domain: DSGVTQTPKHLITATGQRVTLRCSPRSGDLSVYWYQQSLDQGLQFLIQYYNGEERAKGNILERFSAQQFPDLHSELNLSSLELGDSALYFCASSVGRGSYGYTFGSGTRLTVV.

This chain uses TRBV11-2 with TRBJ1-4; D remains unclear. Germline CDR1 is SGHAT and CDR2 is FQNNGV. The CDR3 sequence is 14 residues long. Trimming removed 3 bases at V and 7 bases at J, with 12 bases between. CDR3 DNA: TGTGCCAGCAGCTTGAGTCGCGGGTCTGAAAAACTGTTTTTT. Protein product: CASSLSRGSEKLFF.

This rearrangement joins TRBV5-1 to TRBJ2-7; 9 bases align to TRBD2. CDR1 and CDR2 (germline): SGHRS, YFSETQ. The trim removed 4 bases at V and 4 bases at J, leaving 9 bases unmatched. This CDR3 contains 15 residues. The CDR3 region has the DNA TGCGCCAGCAGCGCCTCTAGCGGGAAAGGATACGAGCAGTACTTC. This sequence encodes CASSASSGKGYEQYF. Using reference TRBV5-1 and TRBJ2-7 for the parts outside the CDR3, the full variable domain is KAGVTQTPRYLIKTRGQQVTLSCSPISGHRSVSWYQQTPGQGLQFLFEYFSETQRNKGNFPGRFSGRQFSNSRSEMNVSTLELGDSALYLCASSASSGKGYEQYFGPGTRLTVT.